This entry lists 26 T cell receptor beta chains sequenced from one sample in a study of blood T cell repertoires in COVID-19. This table comes from immunoSEQ multiplex PCR, and its TCRdb copy is limited to in-frame clones, with some not included. The sample holds some 90,000 clones, about 85% seen once. Specimen: peripheral blood. These receptors were obtained from a man aged 60 to 75 with acute or convalescent COVID-19.

This chain uses TRBV11-2 with TRBJ1-3, with D perhaps matching TRBD1 (5 bases). V gave up 5 bases and J gave up 0 bases, with 14 bases separating them. Germline CDR1 reads SGHAT; CDR2 reads FQNNGV. This CDR3 is built from 16 residues. The CDR3 DNA sequence: TGTGCCAGCAGCGGCGGGCGGGGACCCTCTGGAAACACCATATATTTT. Translation: CASSGGRGPSGNTIYF.

The V and J genes are TRBV28 and TRBJ1-2; D gene unclear. Germline-derived CDR1 and CDR2 are MDHEN and SYDVKM. The V and J ends lost 1 base and 3 bases respectively, with 12 bases between them. This CDR3 is 15 amino acids long. The CDR3 region has the DNA TGTGCCAGCAGTTTATCTTCTCCGGACTACTATGGCTACACCTTC. Amino acid sequence: CASSLSSPDYYGYTF.

This clone was recorded once. The J gene is TRBJ2-7, the V gene TRBV7-2, with TRBD1 as a possible D gene (5 bases). Germline V lookup: CDR1 SGHTA, CDR2 FQGNSA. V lost 5 bases and J 1 base, leaving 15 bases between the germline ends. The CDR3 is 15 residues long. The CDR3 nucleotides are TGTGCCAGCAGCACCAGACAGTTGGGGTCCTACGAGCAGTACTTC. This translates into CASSTRQLGSYEQYF.

This rearrangement joins TRBV18 to TRBJ1-5; D perhaps matches TRBD1 (5 bases). Trimming cost V 4 bases and J 4 bases, with 11 bases left between them. CDR1 is KGHSH and CDR2 is LQKENI in the germline V gene. The CDR3 length is 14 residues. CDR3 in amino acids: CASSLGVENQPQHF. The CDR3 nucleotides read TGTGCCAGCTCACTAGGGGTAGAGAATCAGCCCCAGCATTTT.

The chain recombines TRBV11-2 with TRBJ1-4; a weak D match, TRBD1 (6 bases). V was clipped by 5 bases and J by 4 bases, with 17 bases between them. This CDR3 has 16 amino acids. CDR1 is SGHAT and CDR2 is FQNNGV in the germline V gene. The CDR3 region has the DNA TGTGCCAGCAGCCCGATGACGACAGGACGTAATGAAAAACTGTTTTTT. Its translation is CASSPMTTGRNEKLFF.

This chain links TRBV19 with TRBJ1-2, with 12 positions matching TRBD1. Germline CDR1 is LNHDA and CDR2 is SQIVND (reference sequence). Unmatched junction bases numbered 12, after V lost 4 bases and J lost 3 bases. CDR3 size: 18 residues. The CDR3: CASSNRKTGTGGHYGYTF. As DNA, the CDR3 is TGTGCCAGTAGTAACCGCAAAACCGGGACAGGGGGCCACTATGGCTACACCTTC.

Notes on this clone: The junction and the germline gene differ at one end; a read error may be behind it. The chain uses TRBV7-7 and TRBJ2-1, with 10 bases aligning to TRBD2. The CDR3 runs to 15 residues. The germline V gene encodes CDR1 SSHAT and CDR2 FNYEAQ (reference sequence). CDR3 DNA sequence: TGTGCTAGCAGCCGAAGCGGGAGGGCCGGGAATGAGCAGTTCTTC. It encodes CASSRSGRAGNEQFF. Combining the CDR3 with reference TRBV7-7 and TRBJ2-1 gives the whole variable domain GAGVSQSPRYKVTKRGQDVTLRCDPISSHATLYWYQQALGQGPEFLTYFNYEAQPDKSGLPSDRFSAERPEGSISTLTIQRTEQRDSAMYRCASSRSGRAGNEQFFGPGTRLTVL.

CDR3 nucleotides: TGTGCCAGCAGTTTATGGGTGGGACTTCAAGAGACCCAGTACTTC. This encodes CASSLWVGLQETQYF. This chain uses TRBV28 with TRBJ2-5; D is possibly TRBD2 (6 bases). This CDR3 contains 15 residues. Germline CDR1 MDHEN, CDR2 SYDVKM. The ends were cut back, 0 bases at V and 2 bases at J, with 10 bases in the middle.

The chain combines TRBV24-1 with TRBJ1-2; D is perhaps TRBD1 (6 bases). V was shortened by 4 bases and J by 0 bases, with 14 bases between the two germline ends. CDR3 size: 16 residues. Germline V CDR1 and CDR2: KGHDR, SFDVKD. The CDR3 DNA sequence: TGTGCCACCAGTGACCCAGGACAGTCAACTAACTATGGCTACACCTTC. It codes for CATSDPGQSTNYGYTF.

The chain combines TRBV6-5 with TRBJ1-1; 8 bases align to TRBD1. CDR3 length equals 14 residues. V shed 2 bases, J shed 6 bases, and the junction held 5 bases outside the gene matches. Germline CDR1 MNHEY, CDR2 SVGAGI. The CDR3 DNA sequence: TGTGCCAGCAGTTACGATGACAGGGGAGCTGAAGCTTTCTTT. Amino acids: CASSYDDRGAEAFF.

The V gene is TRBV19, the J gene TRBJ1-4, with D hard to call. With 3 bases removed from V and 6 bases from J, the gap between germline ends came to 17 bases. There are 16 residues in the CDR3. Germline loops: CDR1 LNHDA, CDR2 SQIVND (reference sequence). This CDR3 reads CASSMSAVPQHEKLFF. The CDR3, as DNA: TGTGCCAGTAGTATGTCCGCGGTACCCCAGCATGAAAAACTGTTTTTT. The variable domain in full, completed from reference TRBV19 and TRBJ1-4, reads DGGITQSPKYLFRKEGQNVTLSCEQNLNHDAMYWYRQDPGQGLRLIYYSQIVNDFQKGDIAEGYSVSREKKESFPLTVTSAQKNPTAFYLCASSMSAVPQHEKLFFGSGTQLSVL.

This chain joins TRBV9 and TRBJ1-5; D possibly corresponds to TRBD1 (6 bases). CDR3 length: 14 amino acids. The V end lost 0 bases, the J end lost 4 bases, and 8 bases lay between the germline ends. In germline, CDR1 is SGDLS, CDR2 YYNGEE. As DNA, the CDR3 is TGTGCCAGCAGCGTAGGGGGGCGGAATCAGCCCCAGCATTTT. It is translated as CASSVGGRNQPQHF.

The V and J genes are TRBV9 and TRBJ1-2; TRBD1 agrees at 9 bases. Trimming removed 4 bases from V and 4 bases from J; junction bases left unmatched: 14. The CDR3 has 17 amino acids. The V gene's germline CDR1 is SGDLS and CDR2 YYNGEE. CDR3 bases: TGTGCCAGCAGCTCCAATAGCAAACGGGGACAGGGCTATGGCTACACCTTC. Encoded protein: CASSSNSKRGQGYGYTF.

The chain recombines TRBV29-1 with TRBJ1-3, with D hard to call. CDR1 is SQVTM and CDR2 is ANQGSEA in the germline V gene. Between the trimmed V and J ends, which lost 2 bases and 0 bases, there was a span of 5 bases. CDR3 length equals 13 residues. Here the CDR3 reads CSVEQNSGNTIYF. CDR3 DNA: TGCAGCGTTGAACAGAACTCTGGAAACACCATATATTTT.

The gene calls are TRBV7-9 and TRBJ1-1, with D maybe TRBD1 (5 bases). CDR1 is SEHNR and CDR2 is FQNEAQ in the germline V gene (reference sequence). There are 15 residues in the CDR3. V lost 5 bases and J lost 4, with 17 bases in between. CDR3 nucleotide sequence: TGTGCCAGCAGCCTCCAGGGTGGTTCGGTCACTGAAGCTTTCTTT. Translating it yields CASSLQGGSVTEAFF.

The V and J genes are TRBV6-5 and TRBJ2-5; D perhaps matches TRBD1 (5 bases). This CDR3 spans 14 amino acids. Trimming took 2 bases from V and 5 from J, leaving 12 bases between them. Germline V CDR1 and CDR2: MNHEY, SVGAGI. CDR3 region: CASSYIGVEETQYF. The CDR3 DNA reads as TGTGCCAGCAGTTACATAGGGGTAGAGGAGACCCAGTACTTC.

This rearrangement joins TRBV11-3 to TRBJ2-1, with 10 positions matching TRBD2. This CDR3 contains 16 residues. From germline, CDR1 is SGHNT and CDR2 YENEEA. Germline trimming cut 6 bases from V and 5 bases from J; bases unmatched to any gene: 10. The DNA for the CDR3 is TGTGCCAGCAGGACCGCCGCGACTAGCGGGCACAATGAGCAGTTCTTC. It translates to CASRTAATSGHNEQFF.

The chain couples TRBV27 to TRBJ1-1; a possible D gene is TRBD1 (5 bases). Germline V gene data show CDR1 as MNHEY and CDR2 as SMNVEV (reference sequence). This CDR3 spans 13 amino acids. The V end was cut by 6 bases, the J end by 1 base, with 9 bases between. The CDR3 loop reads CASRGGPNTEAFF. The CDR3 DNA reads as TGTGCCAGCAGGGGGGGACCGAACACTGAAGCTTTCTTT.

This clone was seen only a few times. The CDR3 protein is CASSYSRGKTNTEAFF. Here the CDR3 DNA reads TGTGCCAGCAGTTATTCCAGGGGGAAAACGAACACTGAAGCTTTCTTT. V usage is TRBV6-2 or TRBV6-3 and J usage is TRBJ1-1, with TRBD1 matching 7 bases. Germline V lookup: CDR1 MNHEY, CDR2 SVGEGT. The CDR3 covers 16 residues. V gave up 3 bases and J gave up 1 base; unmatched junction bases: 8.

V and J are TRBV4-1 and TRBJ2-5; 7 positions agree with TRBD1. The V gene's germline CDR1 is MGHRA and CDR2 YSYEKL. CDR3 size: 16 residues. V was pared by 4 bases and J by 5 bases, with 13 bases of the junction left unmatched. CDR3 in amino acids: CASSLRQGTRSETQYF. For the CDR3, the DNA is TGCGCCAGCAGCCTCCGACAGGGAACGCGATCGGAGACCCAGTACTTC.

This clone was found once. Relative to the germline gene, one junction end is altered; a read error may explain this. The chain uses TRBV7-2 and TRBJ1-6; D call uncertain. The CDR3 consists of 13 residues. Germline lookup yields CDR1 SGHTA and CDR2 FQGNSA. The CDR3 spells CASSLNRVLPPHF. The DNA for the CDR3 is TGTGCCAGCAGCTTAAATCGGGTACTGCCCCCCCACTTT.

The V gene is TRBV5-1, the J gene TRBJ2-5; D possibly corresponds to TRBD2 (6 bases). Trimming stripped 2 bases from V and 5 bases from J, with 22 bases between. The CDR3 is made up of 17 amino acids. Germline V gene lookup returns CDR1 SGHRS and CDR2 YFSETQ. For the CDR3, the DNA is TGCGCCAGCAGCTTAAATCGCCCGGGTCTAGGGAGGGAGACCCAGTACTTC. It translates to CASSLNRPGLGRETQYF. Combining the CDR3 with reference TRBV5-1 and TRBJ2-5 gives the whole variable domain KAGVTQTPRYLIKTRGQQVTLSCSPISGHRSVSWYQQTPGQGLQFLFEYFSETQRNKGNFPGRFSGRQFSNSRSEMNVSTLELGDSALYLCASSLNRPGLGRETQYFGPGTRLLVL.

The V and J genes are TRBV27 and TRBJ1-3; TRBD1 agrees at 8 bases. The germline V gene has CDR1 MNHEY and CDR2 SMNVEV (reference sequence). This CDR3 has 18 amino acids. J was trimmed by 0 bases and V by 2 bases; bases with no gene match: 9. DNA for the CDR3: TGTGCCAGCAGTTTAAGGGGGACAGGTGGCGTCTCTGGAAACACCATATATTTT. Translation gives CASSLRGTGGVSGNTIYF.

V and J are TRBV7-2 and TRBJ2-6, with D hard to call. Germline lookup yields CDR1 SGHTA and CDR2 FQGNSA. CDR3 size: 15 residues. Deletions cut 3 bases from V and 1 base from J, with 7 bases between. In DNA, the CDR3 is TGTGCCAGCAGCTTCGCCGCGTCTGGGGCCAACGTCCTGACTTTC. Its translation: CASSFAASGANVLTF.

This chain links TRBV9 with TRBJ2-5, with 7 bases aligning to TRBD1. V lost 0 bases and J lost 5; bases outside the gene matches: 7. There are 15 residues in the CDR3. Germline CDR1 is SGDLS and CDR2 is YYNGEE. The CDR3 DNA is TGTGCCAGCAGCGTAGCGACAGGGCCAGGGGAGACCCAGTACTTC. It is translated as CASSVATGPGETQYF.

This rearrangement joins TRBV7-2 to TRBJ2-7; TRBD2 matches at 14 bases. This CDR3 is built from 16 residues. The ends lost 4 bases at V and 2 bases at J; junction bases unmatched: 4. Germline V lookup: CDR1 SGHTA, CDR2 FQGNSA. CDR3 coding DNA: TGTGCCAGCAGCTGGACTAGCGGGGGGATCCCCTACGAGCAGTACTTC. It codes for CASSWTSGGIPYEQYF.